A single sample is the source of the 10 T cell receptor beta chains below, sequenced in a study of shared clonotypes between healthy human individuals. Here immunoSEQ multiplex PCR was the method, and the copy in TCRdb shows in-frame clones only, minus some. This sample yields fewer than 650,000 clones, of which 70% to 80% are seen a single time; more than 10% belongs to the top ten. The sample was PBMCs. The source of these receptors is a woman aged 40-49 years in good health. Some clones in this sample may be carry-over from other donors' samples.

A remark on this clone: Other nucleotide sequences from this sample produce the same CDR3. V is TRBV5-1 and J is TRBJ1-4; possibly TRBD1 for D (6 bases). The CDR3 spans 17 residues. V was shortened by 1 base and J by 0 bases, with 13 bases between the two germline ends. The V gene's germline CDR1 is SGHRS and CDR2 YFSETQ. As DNA, the CDR3 is TGCGCCAGCAGCTTGTCGACAGGACTAGCAACTAATGAAAAACTGTTTTTT. Protein: CASSLSTGLATNEKLFF.

The rearrangement joins TRBV5-5 to TRBJ2-5; 9 positions match TRBD1. The CDR3 spans 13 residues. Trimming cost V 4 bases and J 4 bases; bases outside gene matches: 2. The germline CDR1 and CDR2 sequences are SGHKS and YYEKEE (reference sequence). CDR3 region: CASSGDRVETQYF. CDR3 DNA: TGTGCCAGCAGCGGGGACAGGGTAGAGACCCAGTACTTC. Together with reference TRBV5-5 and TRBJ2-5, the CDR3 gives the full variable domain: DAGVTQSPTHLIKTRGQQVTLRCSPISGHKSVSWYQQVLGQGPQFIFQYYEKEERGRGNFPDRFSARQFPNYSSELNVNALLLGDSALYLCASSGDRVETQYFGPGTRLLVL.

This clone occurred once. The V gene is TRBV6-6, the J gene TRBJ1-2, with a weak D call TRBD1 (5 bases). CDR1 and CDR2 (germline): MNHNY, SVGAGI (reference sequence). The V gene lost 3 bases and the J gene lost 3 bases, with 11 bases spanning the gap. CDR3 size: 14 residues. Here the CDR3 reads CASSYETEYYGYTF. CDR3 coding DNA: TGTGCCAGCAGTTATGAGACAGAATACTATGGCTACACCTTC.

This clone was picked up a small number of times. This CDR3 is also generated by other DNA sequences in the sample. The chain has TRBV7-2 and TRBJ2-1, with D possibly matching TRBD2 (6 bases). Deletions cut 3 bases from V and 9 bases from J, with 9 bases between. The CDR3 contains 12 residues. Per the germline V gene, CDR1 is SGHTA and CDR2 is FQGNSA. CDR3 loop: CASSFSGTEQFF. CDR3 coding DNA: TGTGCCAGCAGCTTTAGCGGCACTGAGCAGTTCTTC.

The chain links TRBV7-9 to TRBJ1-2; 8 bases match TRBD1. Per the germline V gene, CDR1 is SEHNR and CDR2 is FQNEAQ (reference sequence). This CDR3 has 13 residues. V was pared by 4 bases and J by 3 bases, with 1 base of the junction left unmatched. The DNA of the CDR3 is TGTGCCAGCAGCTCGGGACAGGACTATGGCTACACCTTC. Protein sequence: CASSSGQDYGYTF.

The chain combines TRBV27 with TRBJ2-5, with unresolved D. Per germline, CDR1 MNHEY and CDR2 SMNVEV (reference sequence). CDR3 length equals 12 residues. Trimming removed 6 bases at V and 7 bases at J, with 12 bases between. This CDR3 reads CASSATDRTQYF. CDR3 bases: TGTGCCAGCAGCGCCACAGACCGGACCCAGTACTTC.

The CDR3 here is CASRQGARYGYTF. CDR3 sequence (DNA): TGTGCCAGTAGACAGGGGGCGCGGTATGGCTACACCTTC. The V gene is TRBV19, the J gene TRBJ1-2; the match to TRBD1 covers 9 bases. J lost 5 bases, V lost 6 bases, and 4 bases had no gene match. Germline lookup yields CDR1 LNHDA and CDR2 SQIVND (reference sequence). This CDR3 region has 13 residues.

This clone was counted once. This chain links TRBV4-3 with TRBJ2-7; a possible D gene is TRBD2 (5 bases). Germline lookup yields CDR1 LGHNA and CDR2 YSLEER. The CDR3 is 13 amino acids. Trimming stripped 0 bases from V and 7 bases from J, with 10 bases between. CDR3 sequence: CASSQEVEGEQYF. In DNA form, the CDR3 reads TGCGCCAGCAGCCAAGAAGTTGAGGGAGAGCAGTACTTC.

The V and J genes are TRBV5-4 and TRBJ2-2; unclear D gene. The V gene's germline CDR1 is SGHNT and CDR2 YYREEE (reference sequence). Trimming shortened V by 4 bases and J by 1 base, and 8 bases separated the two germline ends. The CDR3 length is 14 residues. The CDR3 sequence: CASSESRNTGELFF. CDR3 DNA: TGTGCCAGCAGCGAAAGCAGGAACACCGGGGAGCTGTTTTTT.

CDR3: CAISADRGTNEQYF. CDR3 bases: TGTGCCATCAGTGCGGACAGGGGGACAAACGAGCAGTACTTC. The chain joins TRBV10-3 to TRBJ2-7; 10 bases fit TRBD1. Germline V gene sequence: CDR1 ENHRY, CDR2 SYGVKD. The CDR3 extends over 14 amino acids. V dropped 4 bases and J dropped 5; count of bases not matched to a gene: 5.